The rows below give T cell receptor beta chains drawn from one sample of a study of CD8+ T cells in alopecia areata. TCRdb's copy holds only in-frame clones and misses some; the assay was immunoSEQ multiplex PCR. This table holds around 4,400 clones, approximately 61% found once. Sequencing was performed on skin, taken around week 37, from a patient treated with tofacitinib. Receptors originate from a human donor with alopecia areata. CDR3s include the opening cysteine and the closing phenylalanine or tryptophan. A D gene is named only where the DNA matches it firmly. The size of a clone is reported for some rows only, either as once, few or many, or as a class for expanded clones.

TRBD1	TRBV6-5	TRBJ1-4	-	15	CASSYRTGGAEKLFF	TGTGCCAGCAGTTACCGGACAGGCGGAGCGGAAAAACTGTTTTTT
-	TRBV19	TRBJ2-1	-	11	CATSTGNEQFF	TGTGCCACTTCGACTGGCAATGAGCAGTTCTTC
-	TRBV7-2	TRBJ1-2	-	13	CASSRSGPYGYTF	TGTGCCAGCAGCCGGTCGGGCCCCTATGGCTACACCTTC
-	TRBV2	TRBJ2-7	few	12	CASRPGGNEQYF	TGTGCCAGCAGACCAGGCGGAAACGAGCAGTACTTC
-	TRBV4-2	TRBJ2-1	-	15	CASSFETPTYNEQFF	TGTGCCAGCAGCTTCGAGACGCCGACCTACAATGAGCAGTTCTTC
-	TRBV6-1	TRBJ1-5	-	14	CASRRQNSNQPQHF	TGTGCCAGCAGGCGACAGAATAGCAATCAGCCCCAGCATTTT
-	TRBV5-5	TRBJ1-5	-	15	CASSLASGADQPQHF	TGTGCCAGCAGCTTGGCCTCGGGAGCCGATCAGCCCCAGCATTTT
-	TRBV27	TRBJ2-3	-	14	CASNVGRETDMQYF	TGTGCCAGCAATGTCGGCAGGGAAACAGATATGCAGTATTTT
TRBD2	TRBV29-1	TRBJ2-5	once	14	CSVVPSGRKETQYF	TGCAGCGTCGTACCTAGCGGGAGGAAAGAGACCCAGTACTTC
TRBD2	TRBV28	TRBJ2-4	-	19	CASSFVTSGGSLAKNIQYF	TGTGCCAGCAGTTTCGTGACTAGCGGGGGGAGCTTAGCCAAAAACATTCAGTACTTC
-	TRBV4-2	TRBJ2-1	-	17	CASSRNLAGTLGNEQFF	TGTGCCAGCAGCCGCAACCTGGCGGGGACCCTAGGGAATGAGCAGTTCTTC
-	TRBV4-1	TRBJ2-1	-	16	CASSQETRGYLNEQFF	TGCGCCAGCAGCCAAGAGACGAGGGGTTATTTGAATGAGCAGTTCTTC
-	TRBV7-8	TRBJ2-7	-	16	CASSLARPGEGYEQYF	TGTGCCAGCAGCTTAGCGAGGCCAGGGGAGGGCTACGAGCAGTACTTC
-	TRBV29-1	TRBJ2-7	-	12	CSVALGDSEQYF	TGCAGCGTTGCCCTCGGCGACTCCGAGCAGTACTTC
-	TRBV30	TRBJ1-2	-	14	CAWSAVQGYYGYTF	TGTGCCTGGAGTGCAGTACAGGGCTACTATGGCTACACCTTC
-	TRBV2	TRBJ2-7	-	15	CASSDEGVESYEQYF	TGTGCCAGCAGTGACGAAGGGGTGGAGTCCTACGAGCAGTACTTC
-	TRBV7-9	TRBJ2-7	-	13	CASSLARSYEQYF	TGTGCCAGCAGCTTAGCTAGGTCCTACGAGCAGTACTTC
-	TRBV19	TRBJ1-2	-	14	CASTHPGEYYGYTF	TGTGCCAGTACTCACCCTGGGGAATACTATGGCTACACCTTC
-	TRBV12-2	TRBJ1-4	-	15	CAITKQGLLGEKLFF	TGTGCAATTACGAAACAGGGGTTGCTGGGTGAAAAACTGTTTTTT
TRBD2	TRBV29-1	TRBJ2-3	-	15	CSATGGRGSTDTQYF	TGCAGCGCAACAGGCGGGAGAGGGAGCACAGATACGCAGTATTTT
-	TRBV4-1	TRBJ1-5	-	13	CASSQVRNQPQHF	TGCGCCAGCAGCCAAGTTAGGAATCAGCCCCAGCATTTT
TRBD2	TRBV14	TRBJ2-1	once	13	CASSPKTSPGQFF	TGTGCCAGCAGCCCCAAGACTAGCCCCGGGCAGTTCTTC
-	TRBV15	TRBJ1-2	-	13	CATSNPGPYGYTF	TGTGCCACCAGCAACCCTGGCCCCTATGGCTACACCTTC
TRBD1	TRBV7-8	TRBJ1-3	once	14	CASSGNRGGNTIYF	TGTGCCAGCAGCGGGAACAGGGGTGGAAACACCATATATTTT
-	TRBV4-3	TRBJ2-1	-	12	CASSPGGNEQFF	TGCGCCAGCAGCCCTGGAGGGAATGAGCAGTTCTTC
-	TRBV5-1	TRBJ1-3	large	14	CASSGGGSGNTIYF	TGCGCCAGCAGCGGCGGGGGTTCTGGAAACACCATATATTTT
-	TRBV5-4	TRBJ1-2	-	16	CASLVGIPGKTYGYTF	TGTGCCAGCCTCGTTGGCATACCAGGAAAGACCTATGGCTACACCTTC
-	TRBV5-1	TRBJ1-3	-	20	CASSLGEFRASGRTGNTIYF	TGCGCCAGCAGCTTGGGGGAATTTAGGGCTTCGGGACGCACTGGAAACACCATATATTTT
TRBD1	TRBV7-2	TRBJ2-2	-	15	CASSPQGAYTGELFF	TGTGCCAGCAGCCCACAGGGGGCTTACACCGGGGAGCTGTTTTTT
TRBD1	TRBV2	TRBJ2-7	few	13	CASQDRDSYEQYF	TGTGCCAGCCAGGACAGGGATTCCTACGAGCAGTACTTC
-	TRBV5-1	TRBJ2-1	-	15	CASSLRRAEYNEQFF	TGCGCCAGCAGCCTCCGGCGGGCGGAATACAATGAGCAGTTCTTC
TRBD1	TRBV6-6	TRBJ1-1	-	14	CASSYKGAPTEAFF	TGTGCCAGCAGTTACAAGGGGGCGCCCACTGAAGCTTTCTTT
-	TRBV6-6	TRBJ2-7	once	15	CASSYSVGPSGEQYF	TGTGCCAGCAGTTACTCAGTCGGGCCGTCGGGGGAGCAATACTTC
TRBD1	TRBV15	TRBJ2-1	-	15	CATSGDRGQGNEQFF	TGTGCCACCAGCGGAGACAGGGGGCAGGGCAATGAGCAGTTCTTC
-	TRBV14	TRBJ2-3	-	15	CASSLRLGSTDTQYF	TGTGCCAGCAGCCTTAGGTTGGGAAGCACAGATACGCAGTATTTT
TRBD1	TRBV5-8	TRBJ1-3	once	16	CASSIGQGASGNTIYF	TGTGCCAGCAGCATTGGACAGGGGGCCTCTGGAAACACCATATATTTT
TRBD2	TRBV9	TRBJ2-1	-	16	CASGPIAGGLGNEQFF	TGTGCCTCCGGGCCTATAGCGGGAGGTCTGGGAAATGAGCAGTTCTTC
-	TRBV18	TRBJ2-7	-	14	CASSTGGGPYEQYF	TGTGCCAGCTCAACCGGGGGCGGTCCATACGAGCAGTACTTC
TRBD1	TRBV7-8	TRBJ1-1	-	15	CASSSLQGGWGEAFF	TGTGCCAGCAGCTCCCTCCAGGGGGGGTGGGGTGAAGCTTTCTTT
-	TRBV16	TRBJ1-5	-	15	CASSQSRGVDQPQHF	TGTGCCAGCAGCCAATCACGGGGGGTGGATCAGCCCCAGCATTTT
-	TRBV7-9	TRBJ2-7	-	16	CASSLAPGVFIYEQYF	TGTGCCAGCAGCTTAGCGCCGGGGGTGTTCATCTACGAGCAGTACTTC
TRBD2	TRBV28	TRBJ2-7	few	17	CASSRTSAGRALYEQYF	TGTGCCAGCAGCAGAACCTCGGCCGGGAGGGCGTTATACGAGCAGTACTTC
-	TRBV19	TRBJ2-2	-	15	CASSTGAGRTGELFF	TGTGCCAGCTCAACAGGCGCTGGGAGAACCGGGGAGCTGTTTTTT
-	TRBV7-3	TRBJ1-1	-	13	CASSLKGHTEAFF	TGTGCCAGCAGCTTAAAGGGCCACACTGAAGCTTTCTTT
-	TRBV4-2	TRBJ1-3	-	12	CASSQDLHTIYF	TGTGCCAGCAGCCAAGATCTACACACCATATATTTT
-	TRBV5-1	TRBJ2-5	-	16	CASSPSVGAVRETQYF	TGCGCCAGCAGCCCAAGCGTCGGGGCGGTCCGAGAGACCCAGTACTTC
-	TRBV15	TRBJ2-5	-	14	CATSRGGRDETQYF	TGTGCCACCAGCAGAGGAGGCAGGGATGAGACCCAGTACTTC
TRBD2	TRBV14	TRBJ2-2	-	17	CASSLGLAGGPRRELFF	TGTGCCAGCAGCCTGGGACTAGCGGGAGGCCCTCGGAGGGAGCTGTTTTTT
-	TRBV14	TRBJ1-1	once	17	CASSPLRPGAGGTEAFF	TGTGCCAGCAGCCCGCTGCGCCCAGGGGCCGGCGGCACTGAAGCTTTCTTT
-	TRBV6-1	TRBJ1-4	few	14	CASSTTRTSEKLFF	TGTGCCAGCAGTACAACCCGGACATCAGAAAAACTGTTTTTT
-	TRBV6-1	TRBJ2-3	few	14	CASTQGWESDTQYF	TGTGCCAGCACCCAAGGGTGGGAGTCAGATACGCAGTATTTT
-	TRBV2	TRBJ1-6	once	13	CASSAGFNSPLHF	TGTGCCAGCAGTGCGGGCTTCAATTCACCCCTCCACTTT
-	TRBV19	TRBJ2-4	-	14	CASSTAGGQNIQYF	TGTGCCAGTAGTACGGCAGGGGGGCAAAACATTCAGTACTTC